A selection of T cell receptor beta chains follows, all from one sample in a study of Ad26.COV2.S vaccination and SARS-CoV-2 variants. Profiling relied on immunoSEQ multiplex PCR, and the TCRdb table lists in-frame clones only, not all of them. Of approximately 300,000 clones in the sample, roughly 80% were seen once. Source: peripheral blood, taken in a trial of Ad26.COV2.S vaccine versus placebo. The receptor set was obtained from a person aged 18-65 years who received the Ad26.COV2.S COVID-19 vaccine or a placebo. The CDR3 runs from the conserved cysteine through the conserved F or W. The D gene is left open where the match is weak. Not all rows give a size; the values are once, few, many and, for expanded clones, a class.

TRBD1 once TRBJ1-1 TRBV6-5 TGTGCCAGCAGAAACGGAGCAGGGGGCAGGACTGAAGCTTTCTTT CASRNGAGGRTEAFF
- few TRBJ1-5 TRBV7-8 TGTGCCAGCAGCTTAGGAAGGGCAGTCAATCAGCCCCAGCATTTT CASSLGRAVNQPQHF
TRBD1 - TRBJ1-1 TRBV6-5 TGTGCCAGCAGGGGACAGGGGCGGACTGAAGCTTTCTTT CASRGQGRTEAFF
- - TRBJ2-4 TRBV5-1 TGCGCCAGCCGCATGACGGGACCCTTAAACATTCAGTACTTC CASRMTGPLNIQYF
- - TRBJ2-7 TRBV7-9 TGTGCCAGCAGCACAGCCAGAGCCTACGAGCAGTACTTC CASSTARAYEQYF
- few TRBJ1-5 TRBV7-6 TGTGCCAGCAGCTTAGCCGCGTCGGGTCAGCCCCAGCATTTT CASSLAASGQPQHF
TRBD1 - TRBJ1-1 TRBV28 TGTGCCAGCAGTTTCCCAGGGGGGATGAACACTGAAGCTTTCTTT CASSFPGGMNTEAFF
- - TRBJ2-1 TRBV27 TGTGCCAGCAGTTTAGAGGGGAGCTCCTACAATGAGCAGTTCTTC CASSLEGSSYNEQFF
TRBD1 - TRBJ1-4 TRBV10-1 TGCGCCAGCAGTGAGTCTCGTTATCCGGGACAGAGAGGTGAAAAACTGTTTTTT CASSESRYPGQRGEKLFF
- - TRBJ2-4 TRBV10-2 TGCGCCAGCACCGATACAGGAGGGGAGGACATTCAGTACTTC CASTDTGGEDIQYF
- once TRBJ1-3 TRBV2 TGTGCCAGCAGTGAAGGGGCAGGATTCGGAAACACCATATATTTT CASSEGAGFGNTIYF
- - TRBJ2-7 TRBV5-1 TGCGCCAGCAGCTTGGCCGACAGGTCCTACGAGCAGTACTTC CASSLADRSYEQYF
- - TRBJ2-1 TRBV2 TGTGCCAGCAACGGACATTCCGACAATGAGCAGTTCTTC CASNGHSDNEQFF
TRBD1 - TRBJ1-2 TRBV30 TGTGCCTGGAGGGAACAGGGGGACTATGGCTACACCTTC CAWREQGDYGYTF
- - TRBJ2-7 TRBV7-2 TGTGCCAGCAGCCGGGGGAGGCCCGTCTACGAGCAGTACTTC CASSRGRPVYEQYF
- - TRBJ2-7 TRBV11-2 TGTGCCAGCAGCCCGACTACCCCCTACGAGCAGTACTTC CASSPTTPYEQYF
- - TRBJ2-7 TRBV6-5 TGTGCCAGCAGGAGACAAGGACAGAGCTCCTACGAGCAGTACTTC CASRRQGQSSYEQYF
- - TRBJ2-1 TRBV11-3 TGTGCCAGCAGCTTTCGGCAGAGCTCCTACAATGAGCAGTTCTTC CASSFRQSSYNEQFF
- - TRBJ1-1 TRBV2 TGTGCCAGCAGTGATGAGGCGAACACTGAAGCTTTCTTT CASSDEANTEAFF
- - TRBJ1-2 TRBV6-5 TGTGCCAGCAGTTTCGGTGGTGGCTACACCTTC CASSFGGGYTF
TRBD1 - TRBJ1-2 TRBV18 TGTGCCAGCTCACTATACCGGGACAGGGTGGACTATGGCTACACCTTC CASSLYRDRVDYGYTF
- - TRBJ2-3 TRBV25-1 TGTGCCAGCAGTGACGGCAGGGGACTCGCAGATACGCAGTATTTT CASSDGRGLADTQYF